The present T cell receptor (beta chain) was sequenced within a study of blood T cell repertoires in COVID-19. Study in general: The samples span acute and convalescent COVID-19 from the United States, Italy and Spain.

This clone was seen a few times. Trimming pared 0 bases from V and 6 bases from J, leaving 18 bases between. This CDR3 spans 17 amino acids. Germline-derived CDR1 and CDR2 are ENHRY and SYGVKD. Libraries were prepared by immunoSEQ multiplex PCR; TCRdb keeps only in-frame clonotypes and omits some of them. This sample has a few hundred thousand clones, with 86% found just once. The material sequenced was peripheral blood. The clonotype comes from a man aged 30-40 years with active or convalescent COVID-19. The chain joins TRBV10-3 to TRBJ2-1, with D unclear. In nucleotides, the CDR3 is TGTGCCATCAGTGAGTCGTTGGGCAGGCCCTCGTCCAATGAGCAGTTCTTC. Amino acids: CAISESLGRPSSNEQFF.